The 2 T cell receptor beta chains reported below all come from one sample, sequenced in a study of siplizumab effects on memory and regulatory T cells. TCRdb keeps only in-frame clones here, not all; method: immunoSEQ multiplex PCR. This sample has around 120,000 clones, with around 94% found just once. Sequencing was carried out using non-Treg CD4+ T cells sorted from blood. These TCRs come from a human donor in good health.

The chain is built from TRBV7-2 and TRBJ1-4; TRBD1 matches at 8 bases. V was clipped by 2 bases and J by 10 bases; unmatched bases: 6. The germline gives CDR1 SGHTA, CDR2 FQGNSA. This CDR3 is built from 14 residues. The CDR3 DNA follows: TGTGCCAGCAGCTTACAGGGGGCGCAAGGAAAACTGTTTTTT. Its protein is CASSLQGAQGKLFF. Complete variable domain (other parts from reference TRBV7-2 and TRBJ1-4): GAGVSQSPSNKVTEKGKDVELRCDPISGHTALYWYRQSLGQGLEFLIYFQGNSAPDKSGLPSDRFSAERTGGSVSTLTIQRTQQEDSAVYLCASSLQGAQGKLFFGSGTQLSVL.

This clone was counted only a few times. The chain links TRBV11-2 to TRBJ1-1; D unclear. Germline assignment: CDR1 SGHAT and CDR2 FQNNGV. Deletions cut 5 bases from V and 4 bases from J, with 17 bases between. The CDR3 covers 15 residues. The CDR3 nucleotides read TGTGCCAGCAGCGTGCCTCAGGCGTCGGGCACTGAAGCTTTCTTT. It is translated as CASSVPQASGTEAFF.